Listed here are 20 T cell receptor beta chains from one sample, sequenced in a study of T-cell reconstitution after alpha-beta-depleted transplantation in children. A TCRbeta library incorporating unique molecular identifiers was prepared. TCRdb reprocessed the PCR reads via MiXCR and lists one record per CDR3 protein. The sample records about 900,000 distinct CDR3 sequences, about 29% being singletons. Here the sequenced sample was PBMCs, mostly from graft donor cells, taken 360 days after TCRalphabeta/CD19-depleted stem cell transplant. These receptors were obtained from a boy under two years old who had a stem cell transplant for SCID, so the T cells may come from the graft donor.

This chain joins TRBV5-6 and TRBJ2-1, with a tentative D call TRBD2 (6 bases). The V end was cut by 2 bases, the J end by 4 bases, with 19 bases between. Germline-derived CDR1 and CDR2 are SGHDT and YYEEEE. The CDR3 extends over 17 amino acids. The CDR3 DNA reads TGTGCCAGCAGCTTAGGGCTGGCTCGGGGAGGTTACAATGAGCAGTTCTTC. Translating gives CASSLGLARGGYNEQFF.

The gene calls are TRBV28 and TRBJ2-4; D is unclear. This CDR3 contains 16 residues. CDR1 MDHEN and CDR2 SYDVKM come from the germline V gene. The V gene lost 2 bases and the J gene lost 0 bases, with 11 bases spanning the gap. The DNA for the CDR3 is TGTGCCAGCAGTTTAGCAGGTGGAATAGCCAAAAACATTCAGTACTTC. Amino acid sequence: CASSLAGGIAKNIQYF.

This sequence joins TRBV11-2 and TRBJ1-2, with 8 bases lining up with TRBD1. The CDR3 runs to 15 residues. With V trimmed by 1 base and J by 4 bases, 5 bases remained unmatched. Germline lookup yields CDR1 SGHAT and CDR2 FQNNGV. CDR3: CASSLAGGMTYGYTF. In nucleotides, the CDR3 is TGTGCCAGCAGCTTAGCAGGGGGCATGACCTATGGCTACACCTTC.

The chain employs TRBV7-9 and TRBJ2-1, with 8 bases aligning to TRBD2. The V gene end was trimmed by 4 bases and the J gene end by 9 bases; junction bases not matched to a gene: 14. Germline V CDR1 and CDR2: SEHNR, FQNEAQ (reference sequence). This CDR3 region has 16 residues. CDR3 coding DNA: TGTGCCAGCAGCTCGACTCGGGGGGGCCTTGCATTTGAGCAGTTCTTC. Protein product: CASSSTRGGLAFEQFF.

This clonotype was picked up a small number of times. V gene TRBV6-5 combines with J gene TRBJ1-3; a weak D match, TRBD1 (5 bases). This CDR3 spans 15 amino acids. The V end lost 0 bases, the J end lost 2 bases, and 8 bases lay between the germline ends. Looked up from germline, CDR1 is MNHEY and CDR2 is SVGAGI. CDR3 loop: CASSYSTATGNTIYF. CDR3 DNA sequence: TGTGCCAGCAGTTACTCGACAGCAACTGGAAACACCATATATTTT.

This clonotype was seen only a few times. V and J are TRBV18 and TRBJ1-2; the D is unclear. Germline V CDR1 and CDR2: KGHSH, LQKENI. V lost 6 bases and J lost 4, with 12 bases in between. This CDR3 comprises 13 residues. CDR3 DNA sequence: TGTGCCAGCTCTCTGAACTCGGGCTATGGCTACACCTTC. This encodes CASSLNSGYGYTF.

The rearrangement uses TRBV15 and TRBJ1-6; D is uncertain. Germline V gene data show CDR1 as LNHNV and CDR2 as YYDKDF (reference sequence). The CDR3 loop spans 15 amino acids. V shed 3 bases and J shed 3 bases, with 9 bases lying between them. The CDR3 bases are TGTGCCACCAGCAGGCCCGGGGTCTATAATTCACCCCTCCACTTT. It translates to CATSRPGVYNSPLHF.

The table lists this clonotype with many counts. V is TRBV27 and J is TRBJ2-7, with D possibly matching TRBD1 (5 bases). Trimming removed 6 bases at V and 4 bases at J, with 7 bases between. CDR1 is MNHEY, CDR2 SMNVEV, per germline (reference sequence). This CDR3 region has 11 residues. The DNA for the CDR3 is TGTGCCAGCAGATCAGGGTACGAGCAGTACTTC. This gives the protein CASRSGYEQYF.

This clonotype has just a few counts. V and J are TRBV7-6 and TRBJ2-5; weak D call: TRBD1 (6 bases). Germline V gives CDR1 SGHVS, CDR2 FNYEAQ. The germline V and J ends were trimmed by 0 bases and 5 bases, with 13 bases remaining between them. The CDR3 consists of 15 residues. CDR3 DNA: TGTGCCAGCAGCTTAGCGAAGACCCAGGGGGAGACCCAGTACTTC. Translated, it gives CASSLAKTQGETQYF.

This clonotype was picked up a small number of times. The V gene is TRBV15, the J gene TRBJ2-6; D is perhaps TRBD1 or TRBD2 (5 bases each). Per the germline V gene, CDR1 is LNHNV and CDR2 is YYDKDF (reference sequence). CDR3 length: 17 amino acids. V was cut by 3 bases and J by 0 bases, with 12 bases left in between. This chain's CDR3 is CATSRGDALSGANVLTF. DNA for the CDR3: TGTGCCACCAGCAGGGGGGACGCCCTCTCTGGGGCCAACGTCCTGACTTTC. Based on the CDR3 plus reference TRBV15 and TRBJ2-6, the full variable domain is DAMVIQNPRYQVTQFGKPVTLSCSQTLNHNVMYWYQQKSSQAPKLLFHYYDKDFNNEADTPDNFQSRRPNTSFCFLDIRSPGLGDTAMYLCATSRGDALSGANVLTFGAGSRLTVL.

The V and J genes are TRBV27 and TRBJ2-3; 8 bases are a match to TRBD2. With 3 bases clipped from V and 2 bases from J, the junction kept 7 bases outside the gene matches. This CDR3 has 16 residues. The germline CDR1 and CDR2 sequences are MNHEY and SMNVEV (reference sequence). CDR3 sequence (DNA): TGTGCCAGCAGTTTCGTAGCGGGGCCATCCACAGATACGCAGTATTTT. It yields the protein CASSFVAGPSTDTQYF.

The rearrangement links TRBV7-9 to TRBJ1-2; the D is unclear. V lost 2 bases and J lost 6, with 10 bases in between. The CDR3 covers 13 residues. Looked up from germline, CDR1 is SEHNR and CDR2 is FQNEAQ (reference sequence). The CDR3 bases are TGTGCCAGCAGCTTACTCCCGGGCGATGGCTACACCTTC. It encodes CASSLLPGDGYTF.

CDR3 sequence (DNA): TGCGCCAGCAGCCAAGATCGGGCAGGTACCTACGAGCAGTACTTC. The encoded protein is CASSQDRAGTYEQYF. This chain connects TRBV4-3 to TRBJ2-7; D uncertain. This CDR3 contains 15 residues. Trimming took 0 bases from V and 2 from J, leaving 11 bases between them. Germline CDR1 is LGHNA and CDR2 is YSLEER.

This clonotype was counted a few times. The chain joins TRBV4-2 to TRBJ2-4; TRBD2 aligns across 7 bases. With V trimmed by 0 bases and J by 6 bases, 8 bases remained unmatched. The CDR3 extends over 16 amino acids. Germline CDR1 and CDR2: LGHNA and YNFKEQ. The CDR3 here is CASSQEWEAGLNIQYF. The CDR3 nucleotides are TGTGCCAGCAGCCAAGAGTGGGAAGCGGGGCTAAACATTCAGTACTTC.

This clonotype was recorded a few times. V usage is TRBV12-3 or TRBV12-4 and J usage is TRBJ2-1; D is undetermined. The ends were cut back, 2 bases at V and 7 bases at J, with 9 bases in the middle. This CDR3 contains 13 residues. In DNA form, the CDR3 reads TGTGCCAGCAGTTTAAGTCAAGGGAATGAGCAGTTCTTC. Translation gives CASSLSQGNEQFF.

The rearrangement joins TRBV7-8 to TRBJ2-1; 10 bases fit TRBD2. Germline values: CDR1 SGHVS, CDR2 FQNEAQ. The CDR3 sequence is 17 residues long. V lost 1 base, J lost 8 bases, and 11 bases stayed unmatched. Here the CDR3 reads CASSLGYGAGGRDEQFF. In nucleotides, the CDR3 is TGTGCCAGCAGCTTAGGGTACGGAGCGGGGGGGCGTGATGAGCAGTTCTTC.

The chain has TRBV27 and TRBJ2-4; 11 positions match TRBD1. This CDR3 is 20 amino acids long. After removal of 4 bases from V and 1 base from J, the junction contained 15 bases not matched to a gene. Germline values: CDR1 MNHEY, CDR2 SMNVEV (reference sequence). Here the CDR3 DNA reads TGTGCCAGCAGTTCACCAAGAGGGACAGGGGGTATATTTGCCAAAAACATTCAGTACTTC. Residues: CASSSPRGTGGIFAKNIQYF.

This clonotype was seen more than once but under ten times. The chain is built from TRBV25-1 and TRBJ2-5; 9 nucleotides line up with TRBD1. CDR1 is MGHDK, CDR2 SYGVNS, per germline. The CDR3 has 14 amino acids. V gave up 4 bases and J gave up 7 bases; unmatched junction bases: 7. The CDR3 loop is CASSVRDREGTQYF. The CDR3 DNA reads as TGTGCCAGCAGTGTGCGGGACAGGGAAGGGACCCAGTACTTC.

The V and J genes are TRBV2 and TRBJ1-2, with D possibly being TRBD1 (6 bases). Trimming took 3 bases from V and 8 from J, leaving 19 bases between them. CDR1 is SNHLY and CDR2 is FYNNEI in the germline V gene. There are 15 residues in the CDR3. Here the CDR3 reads CASSEVETGPGGYTF. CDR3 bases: TGTGCCAGCAGTGAGGTCGAGACAGGCCCCGGCGGCTACACCTTC.

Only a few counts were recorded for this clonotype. The CDR3 sequence: CASSESRWGAYYGYTF. As DNA, the CDR3 is TGTGCCAGCAGTGAATCCCGATGGGGCGCCTACTATGGCTACACCTTC. The genes are TRBV6-1 and TRBJ1-2, with a tentative D call TRBD1 (5 bases). Trimming shortened V by 2 bases and J by 3 bases, and 16 bases separated the two germline ends. Germline V gene data show CDR1 as MNHNS and CDR2 as SASEGT. This CDR3 region has 16 residues.